This entry describes one T cell receptor beta chain. The sample comes from a study of blood T cell repertoires in COVID-19. Here immunoSEQ multiplex PCR was the method, and the copy in TCRdb shows in-frame clones only, minus some. The sample contains around 300,000 clones, more than 80% of which appear only once. This CDR3 region has 15 residues. Germline lookup yields CDR1 SGHAT and CDR2 FQNNGV. Trimming took 4 bases from V and 3 from J; bases not matched to a gene: 6. The TCR sequence derives from a woman younger than 45 with active or convalescent COVID-19. The sequenced material came from peripheral blood. This chain joins TRBV11-2 and TRBJ2-1; 7 nucleotides match TRBD1. CDR3 amino acids: CASSSRDRFYNEQFF. CDR3 in DNA: TGTGCCAGCAGCTCCCGGGACAGATTCTACAATGAGCAGTTCTTC.